This TCR beta chain was captured in a study of shared clonotypes between healthy human individuals. Method: immunoSEQ multiplex PCR; TCRdb's copy keeps in-frame clones and lacks some. Among roughly 2.2 million clones, roughly 92% were seen once, and the ten largest hold about 0.36%. The germline V gene has CDR1 SGHTA and CDR2 FQGTGA. The V segment lost 4 bases and the J segment 12 bases; nucleotides outside the gene matches: 8. The CDR3 length is 12 residues. The chain recombines TRBV7-3 with TRBJ1-2, with 7 positions matching TRBD1. Input material: naive CD4+ T cells from PBMCs. Subset here: CD45RA+ positively selected. The sequence came from a man between 18 and 35 years old in good health. Some clones in this sample may be carry-over from other donors' samples. The CDR3 DNA reads TGTGCCAGCAGCTCTGACAGGGTTGTCAACACCTTC. It is translated as CASSSDRVVNTF.